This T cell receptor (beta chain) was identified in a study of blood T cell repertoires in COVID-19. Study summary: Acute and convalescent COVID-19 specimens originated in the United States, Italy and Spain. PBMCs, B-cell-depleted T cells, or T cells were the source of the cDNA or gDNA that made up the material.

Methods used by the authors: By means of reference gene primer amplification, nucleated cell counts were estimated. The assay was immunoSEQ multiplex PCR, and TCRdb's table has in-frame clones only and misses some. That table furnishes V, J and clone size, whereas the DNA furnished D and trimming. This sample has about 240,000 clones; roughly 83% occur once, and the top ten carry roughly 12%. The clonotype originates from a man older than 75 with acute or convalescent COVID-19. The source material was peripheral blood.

The CDR3 DNA reads as TGTGCCAGTAGGACGACTAGCGGGCCCACCTCCACCGGGGAGCTGTTTTTT. This codes for CASRTTSGPTSTGELFF. The chain couples TRBV19 to TRBJ2-2, with 10 bases identical to TRBD2. Germline assignment: CDR1 LNHDA and CDR2 SQIVND (reference sequence). The CDR3 spans 17 residues. Trimming took 6 bases from V and 4 from J; bases not matched to a gene: 11.